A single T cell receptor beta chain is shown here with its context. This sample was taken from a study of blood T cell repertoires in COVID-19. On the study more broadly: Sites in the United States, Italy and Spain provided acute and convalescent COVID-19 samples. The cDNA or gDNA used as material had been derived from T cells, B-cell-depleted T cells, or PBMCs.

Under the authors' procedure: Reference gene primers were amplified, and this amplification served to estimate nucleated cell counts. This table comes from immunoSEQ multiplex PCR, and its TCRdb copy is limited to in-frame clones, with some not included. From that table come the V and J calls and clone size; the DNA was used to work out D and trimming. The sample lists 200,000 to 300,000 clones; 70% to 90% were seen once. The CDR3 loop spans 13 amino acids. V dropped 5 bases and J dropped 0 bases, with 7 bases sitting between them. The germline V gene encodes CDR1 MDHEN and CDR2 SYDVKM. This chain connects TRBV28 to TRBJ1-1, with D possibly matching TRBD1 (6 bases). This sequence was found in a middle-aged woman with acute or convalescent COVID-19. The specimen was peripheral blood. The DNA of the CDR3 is TGTGCCAGCAGTGGACAGTTGAACACTGAAGCTTTCTTT. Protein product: CASSGQLNTEAFF.